This entry lists 17 T cell receptor beta chains sequenced from one sample in a study of Ad26.COV2.S vaccination and SARS-CoV-2 variants. Method: immunoSEQ multiplex PCR; TCRdb's copy keeps in-frame clones and lacks some. The table lists roughly 350,000 clones, around 86% of them singletons. The treatment was: about 20 received Ad26.COV2.S at low or high dose, single or two shots; roughly five received placebo; per-sample allocation not given. The investigators took samples on day 63 after the first vaccine or placebo injection. Sample: peripheral blood, taken in a trial of Ad26.COV2.S vaccine versus placebo. The receptors stem from a person aged 18 to 65 who received the Ad26.COV2.S COVID-19 vaccine or a placebo.

This chain joins TRBV4-2 and TRBJ1-1, with D perhaps TRBD1 (6 bases). Germline-derived CDR1 and CDR2 are LGHNA and YNFKEQ. The germline V and J ends were trimmed by 0 bases and 5 bases, with 19 bases remaining between them. The CDR3 loop spans 17 amino acids. The CDR3 here is CASSQDRSQGRGTEAFF. The CDR3 nucleotides read TGTGCCAGCAGCCAAGATCGTTCACAGGGAAGAGGAACTGAAGCTTTCTTT.

J is TRBJ1-1 and V is TRBV14; D is unresolved. The V end lost 0 bases, the J end lost 7 bases, and 12 bases lay between the germline ends. Germline loops: CDR1 SGHDN, CDR2 FVKESK. CDR3 length: 14 residues. The CDR3 sequence is CASSQDIGKIEAFF. Written as DNA, the CDR3 is TGTGCCAGCAGCCAAGATATAGGAAAAATTGAAGCTTTCTTT.

Only one count was recorded for this clone. CDR3 sequence (DNA): TGCGCCAGCAGCTTGGGGCCGGCCCTAGAAGAGACCCAGTACTTC. Translating it yields CASSLGPALEETQYF. The chain is built from TRBV5-1 and TRBJ2-5; D unclear. CDR3 length: 15 residues. V lost 0 bases to trimming and J lost 3 bases, with 12 bases between them. Germline-derived CDR1 and CDR2 are SGHRS and YFSETQ.

V gene TRBV6-6 combines with J gene TRBJ2-1; tentatively, D is TRBD1 (5 bases). Germline V lookup: CDR1 MNHNY, CDR2 SVGAGI (reference sequence). The CDR3 runs 16 residues. V lost 2 bases, J lost 5 bases, and 16 bases lay in between. The CDR3 DNA is TGTGCCAGCAGTTACCCAGGGCCGATAACGGACAATGAGCAGTTCTTC. Its translation: CASSYPGPITDNEQFF.

The chain couples TRBV7-8 to TRBJ1-5; maybe TRBD1 (5 bases). The CDR3 extends over 15 amino acids. Germline CDR1 is SGHVS and CDR2 is FQNEAQ. Trimming left V 5 bases short and J 6 bases short, with 17 bases between. The CDR3 sequence: CASSVLGGEGQPQHF. CDR3 in DNA: TGTGCCAGCAGCGTCCTTGGGGGAGAAGGTCAGCCCCAGCATTTT. Supplemented by reference TRBV7-8 and TRBJ1-5, the full variable domain reads GAGVSQSPRYKVAKRGQDVALRCDPISGHVSLFWYQQALGQGPEFLTYFQNEAQLDKSGLPSDRFFAERPEGSVSTLKIQRTQQEDSAVYLCASSVLGGEGQPQHFGDGTRLSIL.

This clone occurred once. The chain links TRBV5-5 to TRBJ2-6; no reliable D call. From germline, CDR1 is SGHKS and CDR2 YYEKEE (reference sequence). V gave up 5 bases and J gave up 0 bases, with 12 bases separating them. CDR3 length equals 16 residues. The CDR3 sequence is CASSETSLSGANVLTF. CDR3 DNA sequence: TGTGCCAGCAGTGAAACTTCGCTCTCTGGGGCCAACGTCCTGACTTTC.

The chain joins TRBV21-1 to TRBJ1-5; no DNA check was done on the table's D call, TRBD1. TRBV21-1 is a pseudogene. CDR3 length: 16 amino acids. The CDR3 DNA reads TGTGCCAGCAGCGCCCAACCGGGACAGCGCAATCAGCCCCAGCATTTT. This gives the protein CASSAQPGQRNQPQHF.

J is TRBJ2-1 and V is TRBV27; D is ambiguous. The V gene's germline CDR1 is MNHEY and CDR2 SMNVEV (reference sequence). The germline V and J ends were trimmed by 4 bases and 8 bases, with 9 bases remaining between them. The CDR3 is 12 amino acids. The CDR3 protein is CASSSLGYEQFF. The CDR3 DNA reads TGTGCCAGCAGTTCCTTAGGGTATGAGCAGTTCTTC.

This chain joins TRBV7-2 and TRBJ2-7, with D possibly matching TRBD1 (6 bases). The V end lost 5 bases, the J end lost 3 bases, and 11 bases lay between the germline ends. There are 13 residues in the CDR3. Germline CDR1 and CDR2: SGHTA and FQGNSA. The CDR3 nucleotides are TGTGCCAGCAGCAAGGACAGTCTCTACGAGCAGTACTTC. It codes for CASSKDSLYEQYF.

In DNA, the CDR3 is TGTGCCAGCTCACCACAACCGAGCGGGGGGGCGGGTGAGCAGTACTTC. It translates to CASSPQPSGGAGEQYF. V usage is TRBV18 and J usage is TRBJ2-7; 10 bases line up with TRBD2. After removal of 1 base from V and 7 bases from J, the junction contained 10 bases not matched to a gene. The CDR3 spans 16 residues. Germline values: CDR1 KGHSH, CDR2 LQKENI.

V gene TRBV24-1 combines with J gene TRBJ2-1; no reliable D call. Trimming stripped 0 bases from V and 10 bases from J, with 9 bases between. Germline values: CDR1 KGHDR, CDR2 SFDVKD. CDR3 length equals 13 residues. CDR3 sequence reads: CATSDLQHPEQFF. The CDR3 nucleotides read TGTGCCACCAGTGATTTGCAACATCCGGAGCAGTTCTTC.

V is TRBV5-5 and J is TRBJ2-7; unclear D gene. V lost 4 bases and J 0 bases, leaving 14 bases between the germline ends. The CDR3 has 15 residues. The germline CDR1 and CDR2 sequences are SGHKS and YYEKEE (reference sequence). The CDR3, as DNA: TGTGCCAGCAGCCCCCACGGGCTCAGCTCCTACGAGCAGTACTTC. This sequence encodes CASSPHGLSSYEQYF.

About this clone: This may stem from a read error, because a much larger clone lies one nucleotide away. This chain connects TRBV10-3 to TRBJ2-7; tentatively, D is TRBD1 (6 bases). Germline lookup yields CDR1 ENHRY and CDR2 SYGVKD. V lost 6 bases, J lost 0 bases, and 9 bases lay in between. CDR3 length: 13 amino acids. DNA for the CDR3: TGTGCCATCAGGGGGGACAACTCCTACGAGCAGTACTTC. It is translated as CAIRGDNSYEQYF.

The chain carries TRBV6-5 and TRBJ2-7; D gene ambiguous. Germline-derived CDR1 and CDR2 are MNHEY and SVGAGI. V was cut by 6 bases and J by 3 bases, with 15 bases left in between. The CDR3 has 14 amino acids. The DNA for the CDR3 is TGTGCCAGCAGGCAGGATCTCCAACACTACGAGCAGTACTTC. Translated: CASRQDLQHYEQYF.

The chain uses TRBV14 and TRBJ2-3; D unclear. The CDR3 has 14 amino acids. The V gene's germline CDR1 is SGHDN and CDR2 FVKESK. V shed 1 base and J shed 1 base, with 6 bases lying between them. The CDR3 DNA is TGTGCCAGCAGCCAAGTAGTAGGCACAGATACGCAGTATTTT. This sequence encodes CASSQVVGTDTQYF. The full variable domain, its missing parts supplied by reference TRBV14 and TRBJ2-3, is EAGVTQFPSHSVIEKGQTVTLRCDPISGHDNLYWYRRVMGKEIKFLLHFVKESKQDESGMPNNRFLAERTGGTYSTLKVQPAELEDSGVYFCASSQVVGTDTQYFGPGTRLTVL.

This chain connects TRBV9 to TRBJ2-6; D gene uncertain. CDR1 and CDR2 from the germline V gene are SGDLS and YYNGEE. The CDR3 runs 15 residues. The ends were cut back, 0 bases at V and 0 bases at J, with 4 bases in the middle. The CDR3 protein is CASSVGPSGANVLTF. CDR3 nucleotides: TGTGCCAGCAGCGTAGGGCCCTCTGGGGCCAACGTCCTGACTTTC.

The gene calls are TRBV5-8 and TRBJ1-1; no clear D. This CDR3 is 13 amino acids long. CDR1 SGHTS and CDR2 YDEGEE come from the germline V gene. Trimming stripped 0 bases from V and 4 bases from J, with 7 bases between. The CDR3 here is CASSLVGRTEAFF. The CDR3 DNA is TGTGCCAGCAGCTTGGTCGGGCGCACTGAAGCTTTCTTT.